This TCR beta chain originates from a study of shared T cell receptors in the human thymus. The CDR3 length is 15 residues. Trimming cost V 6 bases and J 6 bases, with 16 bases left between them. Germline V CDR1 and CDR2: SGDLS, YYNGEE. Sequencing used immunoSEQ multiplex PCR; TCRdb keeps in-frame clones, though not all of them. The top ten clones hold roughly 0.01% of a sample with 600,000 to 900,000 clones, approximately 85% of them seen once. In addition, the sample was reused for a study of human thymus T cells. According to that study: Having corrective surgery for congenital heart defects, healthy Finnish infants were the ones who donated. During corrective heart surgery, resections were taken, and the thymus tissue came from them. Thymic and blood repertoires seemed to favor certain V and J genes. Highly overlapping thymic repertoires among unrelated individuals were reported in related research.

This sequence was found in a girl in the first two years of life with a congenital heart defect. Source material: thymocytes. The chain is built from TRBV9 and TRBJ1-6, with TRBD1 as a possible D gene (5 bases). The CDR3 loop reads CASNQEGQGNSPLHF. The CDR3 DNA reads as TGTGCCAGCAATCAAGAAGGGCAGGGTAATTCACCCCTCCACTTT.